A selection of T cell receptor beta chains follows, all from one sample in a study of blood T cell repertoires in COVID-19. Here immunoSEQ multiplex PCR was the method, and the copy in TCRdb shows in-frame clones only, minus some. The table includes about 88,000 clones, 70% to 85% detected once. Input material: peripheral blood. The receptors shown here come from a woman aged 55-69 years in a cohort sampled during active or convalescent COVID-19. Both conserved end residues are part of each CDR3. A D gene is named only where the DNA matches it firmly. A row's size may be missing; if present it is once, few, many or a size class.

CDR3,DNA,J,D,length,V,size
CASTLTRGSTGELFF,TGTGCCAGCACTCTCACCAGGGGGAGCACCGGGGAGCTGTTTTTT,TRBJ2-2,TRBD1,15,TRBV6-5,.
CASSVDRREKPSNQPQHF,TGTGCCAGCAGTGTGGACAGGCGAGAAAAGCCGAGCAATCAGCCCCAGCATTTT,TRBJ1-5,TRBD1,18,TRBV6-1,.
CASSLTPGQPAGDEQFF,TGTGCCAGCAGCTTAACGCCGGGACAGCCTGCCGGCGATGAGCAGTTCTTC,TRBJ2-1,TRBD1,17,TRBV7-9,once
CASSAGGTPYGNEQFF,TGTGCCAGCAGCGCCGGGGGGACTCCTTACGGCAATGAGCAGTTCTTC,TRBJ2-1,TRBD2,16,TRBV9,.
CASSRDWSSYNEQFF,TGTGCCAGTAGTCGAGACTGGAGCTCCTACAATGAGCAGTTCTTC,TRBJ2-1,.,15,TRBV19,.
CASSFSRGTDTQYF,TGTGCCAGCAGTTTCTCCCGGGGCACAGATACGCAGTATTTT,TRBJ2-3,.,14,TRBV27,.
CASSLNRASYEQYF,TGTGCCAGCAGCTTAAACAGGGCCTCCTACGAGCAGTACTTC,TRBJ2-7,.,14,TRBV7-3,.
CASSGQQGVNSPLHF,TGTGCCAGCAGCGGCCAGCAGGGTGTCAATTCACCCCTCCACTTT,TRBJ1-6,.,15,TRBV7-9,few
CASSLGGGVFDSPLHF,TGCGCCAGCAGCTTGGGTGGTGGAGTTTTCGATTCACCCCTCCACTTT,TRBJ1-6,.,16,TRBV5-1,.
CASSSGLAEYNEQFF,TGCGCCAGCAGCTCAGGACTAGCGGAATACAATGAGCAGTTCTTC,TRBJ2-1,TRBD2,15,TRBV5-1,.
CASAYPGGGETQYF,TGTGCCAGCGCCTACCCGGGGGGGGGTGAGACCCAGTACTTC,TRBJ2-5,TRBD2,14,TRBV6-6,.
CASSLPRTGGSTF,TGTGCCAGCAGCTTACCGAGAACAGGGGGCTCCACCTTC,TRBJ1-2,TRBD1,13,TRBV7-9,.
CASRHTGGYGYTF,TGTGCCAGCAGGCATACAGGGGGCTATGGCTACACCTTC,TRBJ1-2,TRBD1,13,TRBV2,few
CASSLVSFRGNEQFF,TGTGCCAGCAGCTTAGTGTCGTTCAGGGGCAATGAGCAGTTCTTC,TRBJ2-1,.,15,TRBV7-2,.
CASSSGQGRYNSPLHF,TGTGCCAGCAGCTCCGGACAGGGGCGATATAATTCACCCCTCCACTTT,TRBJ1-6,TRBD1,16,TRBV7-2,.
CASSYSWQVNQPQHF,TGTGCCAGCAGTTACTCGTGGCAGGTGAATCAGCCCCAGCATTTT,TRBJ1-5,.,15,TRBV6-5,.
CASSHRAETQYF,TGTGCCAGCAGTCACAGGGCAGAGACCCAGTACTTC,TRBJ2-5,.,12,TRBV2,.
CASSQDKGSRGETQYF,TGCGCCAGCAGCCAAGATAAGGGGTCACGGGGGGAGACCCAGTACTTC,TRBJ2-5,.,16,TRBV4-1,.
CASSSGTSYEQYF,TGTGCCAGCAGTTCCGGGACTAGCTACGAGCAGTACTTC,TRBJ2-7,TRBD2,13,TRBV6-2/TRBV6-3,.
CASSQTSGGTEQYF,TGCGCCAGCAGCCAGACTAGCGGGGGGACCGAGCAGTACTTC,TRBJ2-7,TRBD2,14,TRBV4-3,few
CASSFWTDTGNTIYF,TGTGCCAGCAGTTTTTGGACGGACACTGGAAACACCATATATTTT,TRBJ1-3,.,15,TRBV28,.
CASSTETVNTEAFF,TGTGCCAGCTCAACAGAAACGGTGAACACTGAAGCTTTCTTT,TRBJ1-1,.,14,TRBV18,once
CASSGGQRAYNEQFF,TGTGCCAGCTCGGGTGGCCAGCGGGCTTACAATGAGCAGTTCTTC,TRBJ2-1,.,15,TRBV2,.
CASTTTAGTSVINEQFF,TGTGCCAGCACCACTACCGCCGGGACTAGCGTGATAAATGAGCAGTTCTTC,TRBJ2-1,TRBD2,17,TRBV5-5,.